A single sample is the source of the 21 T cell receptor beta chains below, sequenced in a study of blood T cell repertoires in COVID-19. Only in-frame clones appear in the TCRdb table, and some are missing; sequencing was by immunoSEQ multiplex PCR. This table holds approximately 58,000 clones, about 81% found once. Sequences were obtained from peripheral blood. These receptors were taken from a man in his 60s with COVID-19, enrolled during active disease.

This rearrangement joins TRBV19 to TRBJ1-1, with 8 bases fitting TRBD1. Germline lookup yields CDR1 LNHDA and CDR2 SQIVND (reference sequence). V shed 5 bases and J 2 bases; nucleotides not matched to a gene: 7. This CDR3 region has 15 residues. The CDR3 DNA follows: TGTGCCAGTAGTCCGCAGGGGGCTCCCAACACTGAAGCTTTCTTT. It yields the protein CASSPQGAPNTEAFF. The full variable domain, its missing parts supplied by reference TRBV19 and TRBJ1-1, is DGGITQSPKYLFRKEGQNVTLSCEQNLNHDAMYWYRQDPGQGLRLIYYSQIVNDFQKGDIAEGYSVSREKKESFPLTVTSAQKNPTAFYLCASSPQGAPNTEAFFGQGTRLTVV.

CDR3 region: CSAQTGYEQYF. CDR3 nucleotides: TGCAGTGCGCAGACAGGCTACGAGCAGTACTTC. The chain uses TRBV20-1 and TRBJ2-7; weak D call: TRBD1 (6 bases). Germline V CDR1 and CDR2: DFQATT, SNEGSKA (reference sequence). The CDR3 has 11 residues. V gave up 6 bases and J gave up 3 bases, with 9 bases separating them.

The CDR3 nucleotides are TGCAGCGTTGGGACAGGGGGGACCGGGGAGCTGTTTTTT. Translated, it gives CSVGTGGTGELFF. The chain recombines TRBV29-1 with TRBJ2-2, with TRBD1 identical over 10 bases. From germline, CDR1 is SQVTM and CDR2 ANQGSEA. Losses at the gene ends were 4 bases for V and 5 bases for J; bases not matched to a gene: 1. This CDR3 has 13 residues.

The CDR3 loop is CSVEGGTSGANVLTF. CDR3 bases: TGCAGCGTTGAAGGGGGGACTTCTGGGGCCAACGTCCTGACTTTC. The V gene is TRBV29-1, the J gene TRBJ2-6, with D possibly matching TRBD2 (6 bases). Germline lookup yields CDR1 SQVTM and CDR2 ANQGSEA. Trimming pared 1 base from V and 1 base from J, leaving 8 bases between. This CDR3 contains 15 residues.

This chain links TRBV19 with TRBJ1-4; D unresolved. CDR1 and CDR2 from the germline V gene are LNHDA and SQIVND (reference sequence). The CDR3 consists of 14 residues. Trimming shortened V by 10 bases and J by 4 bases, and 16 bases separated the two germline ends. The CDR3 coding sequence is TGTGCCACTCGGAACCGGGAAATTAATGAAAAACTGTTTTTT. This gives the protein CATRNREINEKLFF.

DNA for the CDR3: TGCAGCGTTGAGAGGGGGCGAAGCACAGATACGCAGTATTTT. Protein: CSVERGRSTDTQYF. V gene TRBV29-1 combines with J gene TRBJ2-3; the match to TRBD1 covers 7 bases. This CDR3 spans 14 amino acids. V was clipped by 3 bases and J by 0 bases; unmatched bases: 3. The germline V gene has CDR1 SQVTM and CDR2 ANQGSEA.

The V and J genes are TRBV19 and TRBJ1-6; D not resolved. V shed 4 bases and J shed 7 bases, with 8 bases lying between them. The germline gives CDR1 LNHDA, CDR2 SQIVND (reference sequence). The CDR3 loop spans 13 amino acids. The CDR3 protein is CASSSYRNSPLHF. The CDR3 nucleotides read TGTGCCAGTAGTAGCTACAGAAATTCACCCCTCCACTTT.

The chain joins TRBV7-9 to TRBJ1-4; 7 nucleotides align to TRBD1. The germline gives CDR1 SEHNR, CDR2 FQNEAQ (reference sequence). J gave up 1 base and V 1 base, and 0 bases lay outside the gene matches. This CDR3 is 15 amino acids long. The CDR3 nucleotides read TGTGCCAGCAGCTTAGGGGACAGAACTAATGAAAAACTGTTTTTT. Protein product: CASSLGDRTNEKLFF.

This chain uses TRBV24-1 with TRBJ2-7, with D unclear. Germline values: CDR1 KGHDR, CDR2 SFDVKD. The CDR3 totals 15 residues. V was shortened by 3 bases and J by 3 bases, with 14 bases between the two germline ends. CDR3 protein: CATSDPTCRFYEQYF. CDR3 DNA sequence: TGTGCCACCAGTGATCCCACATGTCGCTTCTACGAGCAGTACTTC.

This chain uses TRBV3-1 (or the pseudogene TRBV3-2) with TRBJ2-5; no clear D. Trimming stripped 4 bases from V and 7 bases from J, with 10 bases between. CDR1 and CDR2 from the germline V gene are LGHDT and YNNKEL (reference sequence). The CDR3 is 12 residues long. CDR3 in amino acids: CASSPRVGTQYF. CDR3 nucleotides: TGTGCCAGCAGCCCTCGGGTGGGGACCCAGTACTTC.

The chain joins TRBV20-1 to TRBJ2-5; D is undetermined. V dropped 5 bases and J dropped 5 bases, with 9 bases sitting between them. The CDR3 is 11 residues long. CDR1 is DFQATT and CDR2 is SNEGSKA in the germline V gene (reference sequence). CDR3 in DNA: TGCAGTGCTTTCTCGCGCGAGACCCAGTACTTC. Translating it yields CSAFSRETQYF.

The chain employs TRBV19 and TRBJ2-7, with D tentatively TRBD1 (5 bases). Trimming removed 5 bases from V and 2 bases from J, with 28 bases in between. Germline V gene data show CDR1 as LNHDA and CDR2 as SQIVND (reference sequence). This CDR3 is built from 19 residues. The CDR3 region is CASSVAGITVGAATYEQYF. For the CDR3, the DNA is TGTGCCAGTAGTGTAGCTGGGATAACCGTAGGGGCAGCGACCTACGAGCAGTACTTC.

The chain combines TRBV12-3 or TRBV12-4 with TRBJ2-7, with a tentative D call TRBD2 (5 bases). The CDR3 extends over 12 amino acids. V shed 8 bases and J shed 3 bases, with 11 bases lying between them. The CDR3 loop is CASGTGNYEQYF. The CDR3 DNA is TGTGCCAGCGGCACGGGGAACTACGAGCAGTACTTC.

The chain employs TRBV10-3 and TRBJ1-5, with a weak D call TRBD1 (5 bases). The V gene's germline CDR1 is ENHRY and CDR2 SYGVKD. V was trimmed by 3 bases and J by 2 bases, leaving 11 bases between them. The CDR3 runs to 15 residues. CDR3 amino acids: CAISDQGSGNQPQHF. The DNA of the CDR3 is TGTGCCATCAGTGATCAGGGCAGTGGCAATCAGCCCCAGCATTTT.

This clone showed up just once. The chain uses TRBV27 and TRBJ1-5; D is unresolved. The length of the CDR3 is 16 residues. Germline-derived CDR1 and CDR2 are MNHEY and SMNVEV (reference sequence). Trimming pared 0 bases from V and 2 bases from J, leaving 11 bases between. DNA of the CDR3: TGTGCCAGCAGTTTATCTGGGCAGAAGGGCAATCAGCCCCAGCATTTT. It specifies CASSLSGQKGNQPQHF.

CDR3 nucleotide sequence: TGTGCCAGCTCCAACGGAGCGGGGCAAGAGACCCAGTACTTC. Its translation: CASSNGAGQETQYF. This sequence joins TRBV18 and TRBJ2-5, with 7 bases identical to TRBD2. Germline V gene sequence: CDR1 KGHSH, CDR2 LQKENI. The J segment lost 2 bases and the V segment lost 6 bases, leaving 6 bases of the junction unmatched. This CDR3 has 14 amino acids. Looking up the rest from reference TRBV18 and TRBJ2-5 gives the full variable domain: NAGVMQNPRHLVRRRGQEARLRCSPMKGHSHVYWYRQLPEEGLKFMVYLQKENIIDESGMPKERFSAEFPKEGPSILRIQQVVRGDSAAYFCASSNGAGQETQYFGPGTRLLVL.

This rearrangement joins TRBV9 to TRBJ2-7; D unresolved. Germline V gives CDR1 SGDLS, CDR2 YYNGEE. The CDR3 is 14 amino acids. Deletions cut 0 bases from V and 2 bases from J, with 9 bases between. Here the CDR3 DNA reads TGTGCCAGCAGCGTAGCTCCTACCGCCTACGAGCAGTACTTC. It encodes CASSVAPTAYEQYF.

The CDR3 here is CASGHRGGHEQYF. In DNA, the CDR3 is TGTGCCAGTGGCCACAGGGGTGGCCACGAGCAGTACTTC. The V and J genes are TRBV19 and TRBJ2-7; 7 positions match TRBD1. The germline gives CDR1 LNHDA, CDR2 SQIVND (reference sequence). There are 13 residues in the CDR3. J was trimmed by 5 bases and V by 8 bases; bases with no gene match: 9.

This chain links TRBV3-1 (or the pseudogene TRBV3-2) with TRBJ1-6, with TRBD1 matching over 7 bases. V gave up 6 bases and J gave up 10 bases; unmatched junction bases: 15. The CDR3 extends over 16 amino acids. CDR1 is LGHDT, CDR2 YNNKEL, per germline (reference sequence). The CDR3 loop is CASSPARDRVGSPLHF. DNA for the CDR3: TGTGCCAGCAGTCCGGCTCGAGACAGGGTTGGATCACCCCTCCACTTT.

Written as DNA, the CDR3 is TGCAGTGCTAGTAGCGGGAGCAGCTCTGGGGCCAACGTCCTGACTTTC. This codes for CSASSGSSSGANVLTF. V usage is TRBV20-1 and J usage is TRBJ2-6, with 9 bases that match TRBD2. This CDR3 has 16 residues. V dropped 3 bases and J dropped 0; count of bases not matched to a gene: 3. CDR1 DFQATT and CDR2 SNEGSKA come from the germline V gene (reference sequence).

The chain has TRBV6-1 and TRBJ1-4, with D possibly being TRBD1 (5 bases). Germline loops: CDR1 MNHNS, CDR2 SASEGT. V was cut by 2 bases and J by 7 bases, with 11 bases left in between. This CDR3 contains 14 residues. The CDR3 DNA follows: TGTGCCAGCAGTGAATTCAGGGATAGTGAAAAACTGTTTTTT. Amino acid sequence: CASSEFRDSEKLFF.